The clone carrying this T cell receptor beta chain was counted a few times. This same CDR3 is encoded by further DNA sequences in the sample. This record comes from a study of blood T cell repertoires in COVID-19. In the study overall: The United States, Italy and Spain provided the acute and convalescent COVID-19 samples.

The assay was immunoSEQ multiplex PCR, and TCRdb's table has in-frame clones only and misses some. The sample has about 440,000 clones; 90% are singletons. The cohort comprised adults aged about 18 to 89 years residing in 24 US areas. Membership in each cohort depended on participant-reported clinical history. The sequenced sample consisted of PBMCs or T cells enriched from blood (not recorded which). The TCR sequence derives from a young man who had recovered from COVID-19.

In DNA form, the CDR3 reads TGCGCCAGCAGCCAAGACAGGGACACTGAAGCTTTCTTT. Translation: CASSQDRDTEAFF. J is TRBJ1-1 and V is TRBV4-1, with D tentatively TRBD1 (5 bases). This CDR3 spans 13 amino acids. V was cut by 0 bases and J by 3 bases, with 5 bases left in between. Per germline, CDR1 MGHRA and CDR2 YSYEKL.